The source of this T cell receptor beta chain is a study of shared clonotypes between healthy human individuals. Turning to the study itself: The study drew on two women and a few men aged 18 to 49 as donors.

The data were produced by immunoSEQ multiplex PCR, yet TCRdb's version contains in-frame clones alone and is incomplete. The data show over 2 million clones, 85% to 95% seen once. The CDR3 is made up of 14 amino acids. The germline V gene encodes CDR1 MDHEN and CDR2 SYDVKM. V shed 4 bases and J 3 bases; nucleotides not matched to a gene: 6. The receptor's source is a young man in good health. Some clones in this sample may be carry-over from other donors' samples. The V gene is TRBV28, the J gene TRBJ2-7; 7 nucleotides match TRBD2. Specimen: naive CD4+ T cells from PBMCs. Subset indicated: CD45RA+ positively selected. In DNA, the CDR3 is TGTGCCAGCAGTTGGGGGGGATCCCTCTACGAGCAGTACTTC. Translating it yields CASSWGGSLYEQYF.